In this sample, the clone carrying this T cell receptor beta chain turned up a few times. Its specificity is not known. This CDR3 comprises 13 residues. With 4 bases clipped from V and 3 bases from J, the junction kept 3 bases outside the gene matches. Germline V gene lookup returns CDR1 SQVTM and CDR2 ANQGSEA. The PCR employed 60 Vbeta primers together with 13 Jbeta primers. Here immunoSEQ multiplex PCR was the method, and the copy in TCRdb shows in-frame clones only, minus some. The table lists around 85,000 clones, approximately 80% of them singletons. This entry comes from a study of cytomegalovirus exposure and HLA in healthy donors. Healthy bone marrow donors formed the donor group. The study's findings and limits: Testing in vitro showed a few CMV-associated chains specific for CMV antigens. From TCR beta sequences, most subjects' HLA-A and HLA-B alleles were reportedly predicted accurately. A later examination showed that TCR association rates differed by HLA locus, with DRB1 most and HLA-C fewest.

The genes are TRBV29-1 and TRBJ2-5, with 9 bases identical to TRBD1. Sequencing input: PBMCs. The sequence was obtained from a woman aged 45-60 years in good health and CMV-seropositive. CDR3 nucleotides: TGCAGCGTTGGACAGGGGGGGAAAGAGACCCAGTACTTC. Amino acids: CSVGQGGKETQYF. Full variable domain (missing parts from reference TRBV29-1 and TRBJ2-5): SAVISQKPSRDICQRGTSLTIQCQVDSQVTMMFWYRQQPGQSLTLIATANQGSEATYESGFVIDKFPISRPNLTFSTLTVSNMSPEDSSIYLCSVGQGGKETQYFGPGTRLLVL.